This T cell receptor beta chain stems from a study of cytomegalovirus exposure and HLA in healthy donors. Study-wide context: Within the Caucasian-associated ancestry cluster were 65% to 85% of the approximately 400 genotyped donors.

CDR1 LNHNV and CDR2 YYDKDF come from the germline V gene (reference sequence). CDR3 size: 16 residues. The junction had 5 bases not matched to a gene; V was cut back by 2 bases and J by 0 bases. With 60 Vbeta and 13 Jbeta primers, the PCR was carried out. The protocol was immunoSEQ multiplex PCR, while the TCRdb copy is restricted to in-frame clones and leaves out a portion. The table includes some 200,000 clones, 10% to 15% detected once. As concerns this clone: Antigen: not known.

General study points: Among the most significant clusters, several appeared linked to common viral pathogens in a later analysis.

Sequencing was done on a sample of PBMCs. The chain joins TRBV15 to TRBJ2-3; 7 bases align to TRBD1. This receptor was obtained from a man aged 50 or older in good health and CMV-seropositive. CDR3: CATSRLGQVSTDTQYF. CDR3 in DNA: TGTGCCACCAGCAGACTAGGACAGGTTAGCACAGATACGCAGTATTTT.